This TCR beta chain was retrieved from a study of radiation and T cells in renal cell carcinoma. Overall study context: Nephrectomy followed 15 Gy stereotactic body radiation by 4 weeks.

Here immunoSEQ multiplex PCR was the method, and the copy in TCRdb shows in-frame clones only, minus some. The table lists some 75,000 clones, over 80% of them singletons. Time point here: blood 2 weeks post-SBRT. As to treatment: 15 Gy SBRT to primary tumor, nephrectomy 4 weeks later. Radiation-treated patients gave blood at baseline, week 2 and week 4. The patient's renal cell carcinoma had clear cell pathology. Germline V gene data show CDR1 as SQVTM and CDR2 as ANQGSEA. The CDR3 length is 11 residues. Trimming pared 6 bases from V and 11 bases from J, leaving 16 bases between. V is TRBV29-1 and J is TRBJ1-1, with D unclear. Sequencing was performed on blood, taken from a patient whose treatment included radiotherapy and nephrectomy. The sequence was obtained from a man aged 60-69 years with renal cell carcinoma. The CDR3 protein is CSVVIQTYAFF. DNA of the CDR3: TGCAGCGTAGTGATCCAGACTTACGCTTTCTTT.